Following are 6 T cell receptor beta chains from one sample sequenced in a study of regulatory T cells in long-lasting Graves disease. Arm-PCR of CDR3 regions and iRepertoire HTBI primers were the basis on which TCR beta libraries were built. TCRdb reanalysed the multiplex PCR reads using MiXCR and keeps one entry per CDR3 protein. There are 700,000 or so distinct CDR3 sequences in the sample; around 32% occur only once, and about 40% lies in the top ten. Time point defined: persistent/refractory GD, antithyroid drugs over 5 years with positive TRAb. PBMC RNA served as the TCR library source. Sample: peripheral blood mononuclear cells (PBMCs), taken when the disease was refractory, from a patient treated with antithyroid drugs. All receptors derive from a female donor with Graves disease.

V usage is TRBV4-1 and J usage is TRBJ1-2, with D unclear. V was trimmed by 0 bases and J by 8 bases, leaving 10 bases between them. Germline V lookup: CDR1 MGHRA, CDR2 YSYEKL. The CDR3 has 13 amino acids. In DNA, the CDR3 is TGCGCCAGCAGCCAAGATAGGGCAGTCGGCTACACCTTC. It encodes CASSQDRAVGYTF.

This sequence joins TRBV19 and TRBJ1-4; possibly TRBD1 for D (5 bases). The V gene lost 7 bases and the J gene lost 0 bases, with 24 bases spanning the gap. The CDR3 is 19 residues long. Germline CDR1 LNHDA, CDR2 SQIVND (reference sequence). CDR3 sequence: CASTKAGPLYEPTNEKLFF. The DNA for the CDR3 is TGTGCCAGTACCAAGGCGGGGCCACTCTATGAACCAACTAATGAAAAACTGTTTTTT.

This clonotype appeared many times. The V gene is TRBV3-1, the J gene TRBJ1-6, with a weak D call TRBD1 (5 bases). Germline V gene data show CDR1 as LGHDT and CDR2 as YNNKEL (reference sequence). This CDR3 is 14 amino acids long. The V and J ends lost 5 bases and 8 bases respectively, with 13 bases between them. For the CDR3, the DNA is TGTGCCAGCAGCTCGCAGGGTGCGGATTCACCCCTCCACTTT. Amino acid sequence: CASSSQGADSPLHF.

The V gene is TRBV6-2 or TRBV6-3, the J gene TRBJ2-5; D is perhaps TRBD1 (5 bases). Germline loops: CDR1 MNHEY, CDR2 SVGEGT. The CDR3 sequence is 16 residues long. Trimming left V 6 bases short and J 2 bases short, with 19 bases between. The CDR3 coding sequence is TGTGCCAGCAGCCCCGTAGCCTATGGGGCTCAAGAGACCCAGTACTTC. Encoded protein: CASSPVAYGAQETQYF.

Of note for this clonotype: A much larger clone lies one base from this, so it may be a read error. The V call is TRBV6-2 or TRBV6-3, the J call TRBJ2-7; TRBD1 matches 9 bases. V dropped 5 bases and J dropped 6; count of bases not matched to a gene: 8. The germline V gene encodes CDR1 MNHEY and CDR2 SVGEGT. The CDR3 contains 14 residues. The CDR3 DNA sequence: TGTGCCAGCAGTAAAACCTGGACAGGGGTCGAGCAGTACTTC. The encoded protein is CASSKTWTGVEQYF.

V gene TRBV12-5 combines with J gene TRBJ2-2, with TRBD2 matching 8 bases. The V and J ends lost 0 bases and 5 bases, in that order; junction bases with no gene match: 8. CDR1 LGHNT and CDR2 FRNRAP come from the germline V gene. The CDR3 contains 17 residues. CDR3 region: CASGLVGGIAGTGELFF. CDR3 nucleotides: TGTGCTAGTGGTTTGGTCGGGGGAATAGCGGGAACCGGGGAGCTGTTTTTT.